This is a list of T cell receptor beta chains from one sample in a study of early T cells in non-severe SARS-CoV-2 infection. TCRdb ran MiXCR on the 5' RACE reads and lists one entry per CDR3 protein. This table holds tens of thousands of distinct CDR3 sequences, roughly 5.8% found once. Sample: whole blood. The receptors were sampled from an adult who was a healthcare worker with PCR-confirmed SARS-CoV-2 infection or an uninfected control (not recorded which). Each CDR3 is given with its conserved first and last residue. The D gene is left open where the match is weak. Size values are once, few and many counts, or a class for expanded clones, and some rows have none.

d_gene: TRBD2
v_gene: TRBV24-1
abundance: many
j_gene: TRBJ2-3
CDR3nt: TGTGCCACCAGTGATTTTCAAGCGGGAGGATGGCAAGATACGCAGTATTTT
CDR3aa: CATSDFQAGGWQDTQYF

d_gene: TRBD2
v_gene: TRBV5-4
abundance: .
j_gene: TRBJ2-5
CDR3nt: TGTGCCAGCAGCCCCCGCGGAGTGCCTAGCGGGGGGATGTACCAAGAGACCCAGTACTTC
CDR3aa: CASSPRGVPSGGMYQETQYF

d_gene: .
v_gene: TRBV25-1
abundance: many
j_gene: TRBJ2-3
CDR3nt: TGTGCCAGCAGTGAAACGCAGGGCACAGATACGCAGTATTTT
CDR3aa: CASSETQGTDTQYF

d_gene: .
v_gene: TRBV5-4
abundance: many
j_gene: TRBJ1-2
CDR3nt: TGTGCCAGCAGCTTGATAACGCTCTCCAACTATGGCTACACCTTC
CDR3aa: CASSLITLSNYGYTF

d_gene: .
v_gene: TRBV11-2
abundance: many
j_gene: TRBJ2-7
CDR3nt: TGTGCCAGCAGCCCGCAGTCCGACACCTCCTACGAGCAGTACTTC
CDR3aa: CASSPQSDTSYEQYF

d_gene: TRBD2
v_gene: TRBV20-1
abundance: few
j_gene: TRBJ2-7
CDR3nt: TGCAGTGCTAGAGATGGGACTAGCGGGTCCTACGAGCAGTACTTC
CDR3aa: CSARDGTSGSYEQYF

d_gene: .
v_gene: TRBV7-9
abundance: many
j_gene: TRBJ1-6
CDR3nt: TGTGCCAGCAGCGCCGGGAACAGCCCGAATTCACCCCTCCACTTT
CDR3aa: CASSAGNSPNSPLHF

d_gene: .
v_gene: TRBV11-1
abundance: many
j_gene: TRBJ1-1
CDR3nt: TGTGCCAGCAGCTCAGGAGAGAGGAACACTGAAGCTTTCTTT
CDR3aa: CASSSGERNTEAFF

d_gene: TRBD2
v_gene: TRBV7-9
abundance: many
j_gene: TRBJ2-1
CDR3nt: TGTGCCAGCAGCCCACGGACTAGCTCGTCGGCGGGTGAGCAGTTCTTC
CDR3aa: CASSPRTSSSAGEQFF

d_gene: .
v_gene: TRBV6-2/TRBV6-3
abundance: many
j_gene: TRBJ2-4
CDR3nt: TGTGCCAGCAGTTACGACGGTCTGGCCAAAAACATTCAGTACTTC
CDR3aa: CASSYDGLAKNIQYF

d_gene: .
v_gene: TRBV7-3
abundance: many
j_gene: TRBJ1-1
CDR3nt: TGTGCCAGCAGCTACGGACGGAACACTGAAGCTTTCTTT
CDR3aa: CASSYGRNTEAFF

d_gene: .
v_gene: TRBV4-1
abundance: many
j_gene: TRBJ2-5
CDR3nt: TGCGCCAGCAGCCAAGTCAGGACAGCCCAAGAGACCCAGTACTTC
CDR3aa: CASSQVRTAQETQYF

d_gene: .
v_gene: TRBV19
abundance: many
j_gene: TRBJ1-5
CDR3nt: TGTGCCAGTAGTCCGGGGGTACGACAGCCCCAGCATTTT
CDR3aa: CASSPGVRQPQHF

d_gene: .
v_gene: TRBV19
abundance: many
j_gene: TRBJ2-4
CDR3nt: TGTGCCAGTTCCCAGGGAGCCAAAAACATTCAGTACTTC
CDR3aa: CASSQGAKNIQYF

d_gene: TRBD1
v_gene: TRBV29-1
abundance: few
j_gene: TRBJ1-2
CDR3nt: TGCAGCGTGGACCCCGGGACAGGGAGTGGCTACACCTTC
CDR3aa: CSVDPGTGSGYTF

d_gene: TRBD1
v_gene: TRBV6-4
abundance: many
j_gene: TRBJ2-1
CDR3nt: TGTGCCAGCAGTGAGGGGACAGGGGGAGGCAATGAGCAGTTCTTC
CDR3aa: CASSEGTGGGNEQFF

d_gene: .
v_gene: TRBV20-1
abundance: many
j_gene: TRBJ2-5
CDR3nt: TGCAGTGCTCCTCGTCCAGGGGCTGACGAGACCCAGTACTTC
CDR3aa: CSAPRPGADETQYF

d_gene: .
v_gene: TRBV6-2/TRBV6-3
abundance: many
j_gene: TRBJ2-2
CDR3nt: TGTGCCAGCAGTTACGCCGGGAGGAACACCGGGGAGCTGTTTTTT
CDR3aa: CASSYAGRNTGELFF

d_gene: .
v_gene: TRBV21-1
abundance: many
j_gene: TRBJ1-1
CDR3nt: TGTGCCAGCAGCAAGGTCGTAGACACTGAAGCTTTCTTT
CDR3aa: CASSKVVDTEAFF

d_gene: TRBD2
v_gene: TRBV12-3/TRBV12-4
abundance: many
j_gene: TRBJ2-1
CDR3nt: TGTGCCAGCAGCCCGGGACTAGCGGCCAATGAGCAGTTCTTC
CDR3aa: CASSPGLAANEQFF

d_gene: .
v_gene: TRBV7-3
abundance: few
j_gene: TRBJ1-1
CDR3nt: TGTGCCAGCAGTCCGAGGGGTATGAGGACTGAAGCTTTCTTT
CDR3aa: CASSPRGMRTEAFF

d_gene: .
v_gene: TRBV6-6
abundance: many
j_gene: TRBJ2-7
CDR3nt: TGTGCCAGCAGATACGGTCAGAACTCCTACGAGCAGTACTTC
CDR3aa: CASRYGQNSYEQYF

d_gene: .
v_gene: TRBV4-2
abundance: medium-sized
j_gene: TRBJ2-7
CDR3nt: TGTGCCAGCAGCCAAGATCAATCAAATCAGGGGGGCCGATACGAGCAGTACTTC
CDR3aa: CASSQDQSNQGGRYEQYF

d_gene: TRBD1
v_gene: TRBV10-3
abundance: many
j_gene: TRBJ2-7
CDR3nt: TGTGCCATCAGTGATCGACAGGGGTCCCACGAGCAGTACTTC
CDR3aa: CAISDRQGSHEQYF

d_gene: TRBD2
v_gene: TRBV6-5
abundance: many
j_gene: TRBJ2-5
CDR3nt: TGTGCCAGCGGATCAGCGGGAAGAGAGACCCAGTACTTC
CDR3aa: CASGSAGRETQYF

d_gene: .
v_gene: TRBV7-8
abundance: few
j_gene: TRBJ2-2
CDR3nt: TGTGCCAGCAGCTTATACGGGGAGCTGTTTTTT
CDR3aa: CASSLYGELFF

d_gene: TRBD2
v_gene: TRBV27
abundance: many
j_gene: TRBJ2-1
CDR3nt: TGTGCCAGCAGTATAACTAGCGGGGGGTCGGATGAGCAGTTCTTC
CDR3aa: CASSITSGGSDEQFF

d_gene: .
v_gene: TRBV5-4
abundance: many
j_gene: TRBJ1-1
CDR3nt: TGTGCCAGCAGCTTGTGGTCAGGTGAAGCTTTCTTT
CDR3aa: CASSLWSGEAFF

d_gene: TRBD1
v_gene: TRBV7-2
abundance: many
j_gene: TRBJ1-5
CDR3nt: TGTGCCAGCAGCCTACAGGGGCCGATGGGGGCCCAGCATTTT
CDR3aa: CASSLQGPMGAQHF

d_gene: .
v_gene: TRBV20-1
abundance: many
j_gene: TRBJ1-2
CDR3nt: TGCAGTGCTAGAGATCCCCTGAACTATGGCTACACCTTC
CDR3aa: CSARDPLNYGYTF

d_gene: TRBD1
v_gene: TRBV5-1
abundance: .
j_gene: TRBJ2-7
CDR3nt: TGCGCCAGCAGCTGGGGGACAGGGCCGATGCACGAGCAGTACTTC
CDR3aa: CASSWGTGPMHEQYF

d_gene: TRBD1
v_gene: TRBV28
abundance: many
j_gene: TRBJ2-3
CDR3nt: TGTGCCAGCAGTCCCACCGGGACAGGGGCCACTTCTGCGACAGATACGCAGTATTTT
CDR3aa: CASSPTGTGATSATDTQYF

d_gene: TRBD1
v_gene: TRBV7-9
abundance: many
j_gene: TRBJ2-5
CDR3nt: TGTGCCAGCAGCCCCAGGATACAGGGGGACCAAGAGACCCAGTACTTC
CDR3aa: CASSPRIQGDQETQYF

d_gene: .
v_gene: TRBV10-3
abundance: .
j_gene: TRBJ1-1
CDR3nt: TGTGCCATCAGTCTCCCCGGCGCGGGGACTGAAGCTTTCTTT
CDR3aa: CAISLPGAGTEAFF

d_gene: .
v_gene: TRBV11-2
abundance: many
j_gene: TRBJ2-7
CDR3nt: TGTGCCAGCAGCCAAGGGGTATACGGGACAGAGGCGTTCGGGGGTTACGAGCAGTACTTC
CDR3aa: CASSQGVYGTEAFGGYEQYF

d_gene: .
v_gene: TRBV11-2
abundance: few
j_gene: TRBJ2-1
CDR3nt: TGTGCCAGCAGCCTCTCGGGGTTGTTCTTC
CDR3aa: CASSLSGLFF

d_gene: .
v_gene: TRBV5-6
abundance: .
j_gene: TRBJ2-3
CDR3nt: TGTGCCAGCAGCTTGGGACAGGCGACCCGCACAGATACGCAGTATTTT
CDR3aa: CASSLGQATRTDTQYF

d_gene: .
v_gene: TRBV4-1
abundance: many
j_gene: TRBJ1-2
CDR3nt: TGCGCCAGCAGCCCGTCCGTGGCAGCTGGATATGGCTACACCTTC
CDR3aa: CASSPSVAAGYGYTF

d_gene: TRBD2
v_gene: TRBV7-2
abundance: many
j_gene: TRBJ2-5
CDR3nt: TGTGCCAGCAGCTTAGTTCTTCGGTCTTCTAGCGGAACCCAAGAGACCCAGTACTTC
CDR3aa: CASSLVLRSSSGTQETQYF

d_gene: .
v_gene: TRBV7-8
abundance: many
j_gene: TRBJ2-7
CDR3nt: TGTGCCAGCAGCTTAGTTCGCGGGACAGCTAACTACGAGCAGTACTTC
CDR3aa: CASSLVRGTANYEQYF

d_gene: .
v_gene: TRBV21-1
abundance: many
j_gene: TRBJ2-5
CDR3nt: TGTGCCAGCACCACCGGGCCTAGGGAGACCCAGTACTTC
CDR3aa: CASTTGPRETQYF

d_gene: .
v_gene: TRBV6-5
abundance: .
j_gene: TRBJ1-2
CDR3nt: TGTGCCACCGTCAGGGTGGGGGAGTATGGCTACACCTTC
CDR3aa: CATVRVGEYGYTF

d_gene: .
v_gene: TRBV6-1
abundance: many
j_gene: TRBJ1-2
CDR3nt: TGTGCCAGCAGATCTCAGGGATTCGACTATGGCTACACCTTC
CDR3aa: CASRSQGFDYGYTF

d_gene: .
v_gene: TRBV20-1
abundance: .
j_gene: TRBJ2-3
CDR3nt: TGCAGTGCCACGACAGATGAGAGCACAGATACGCAGTATTTT
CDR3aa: CSATTDESTDTQYF

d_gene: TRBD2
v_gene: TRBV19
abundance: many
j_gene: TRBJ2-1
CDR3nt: TGTGCCAGTAGTCTCGGGGGGTACAATGAGCAGTTCTTC
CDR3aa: CASSLGGYNEQFF

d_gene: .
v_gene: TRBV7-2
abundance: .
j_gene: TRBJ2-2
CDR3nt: TGTGCCAGCAGCTTAGGGGGGGCAGGGGCGATTGCGAACACCGGGGAGCTGTTTTTT
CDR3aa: CASSLGGAGAIANTGELFF

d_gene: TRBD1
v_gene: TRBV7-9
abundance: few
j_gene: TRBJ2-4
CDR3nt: TGTGCCAGCAGTAGACAACAGGGGGCAGTGGACATTCAGTACTTC
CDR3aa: CASSRQQGAVDIQYF

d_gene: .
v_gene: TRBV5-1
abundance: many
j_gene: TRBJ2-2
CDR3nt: TGCGCCAGCAGCTTGGACCCGACTAGGAGTACCGGGGAGCTGTTTTTT
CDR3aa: CASSLDPTRSTGELFF

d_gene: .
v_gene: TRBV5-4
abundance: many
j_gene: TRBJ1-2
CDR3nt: TGTGCCAGCAGCTTGGAATGGCAAGACTATGGCTACACCTTC
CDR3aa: CASSLEWQDYGYTF